The rows below give T cell receptor beta chains drawn from one sample of a study of shared clonotypes between healthy human individuals. Some clones are missing from TCRdb's copy, which holds only in-frame ones; the method was immunoSEQ multiplex PCR. This sample has roughly 410,000 clones, with about 97% found just once. Sequencing was carried out using memory CD8+ T cells sorted from blood. All receptors come from a young man in good health. Both conserved end residues are part of each CDR3. The D gene is left open where the match is weak. A row's size may be missing; if present it is once, few, many or a size class.

cdr3_nt,cdr3_aa,d_call,j_call,cdr3_length,v_call,clone_size
TGTGCCAGCACCTCCAGGGCAGTTATAGAAGATACGCAGTATTTT,CASTSRAVIEDTQYF,-,TRBJ2-3,15,TRBV6-8,-
TGTGCCAGCAGCTTGGGGGGCTGGGGAAGCACAGATACGCAGTATTTT,CASSLGGWGSTDTQYF,-,TRBJ2-3,16,TRBV7-3,-
TGTGCCACCGGGCAGCCCCTAACTGGAAACACCATATATTTT,CATGQPLTGNTIYF,-,TRBJ1-3,14,TRBV15,-
TGTGCCAGCAGCCGTCTCGGTCAGGGGGCAGAGACCCAGTACTTC,CASSRLGQGAETQYF,TRBD1,TRBJ2-5,15,TRBV11-2,-
TGTGCCAGTAGTATACGCCGGAGGAGAGAAAATGAGCAGTTCTTC,CASSIRRRRENEQFF,-,TRBJ2-1,15,TRBV19,-
TGTGCCAGCAGTGACTTGGGCGGGAGGAGGTACGAGCAGTACTTC,CASSDLGGRRYEQYF,TRBD2,TRBJ2-7,15,TRBV2,-
TGTGCCAGCAGTTACCCTGGACAGGCTTCCCCCTACGAGCAGTACTTC,CASSYPGQASPYEQYF,TRBD1,TRBJ2-7,16,TRBV6-7,-
TGTGCCAGCTCACCTGGGGGGAAATCTGGAAACACCATATATTTT,CASSPGGKSGNTIYF,-,TRBJ1-3,15,TRBV18,-
TGTGCCAGCAGCTTAGGTCCGGGGCTCAGAAACACCATATATTTT,CASSLGPGLRNTIYF,-,TRBJ1-3,15,TRBV7-9,-
TGTGCCAGCAGCTTAGGACAGCTCTATGGCTACACCTTC,CASSLGQLYGYTF,-,TRBJ1-2,13,TRBV11-2,-
TGTGCCAGCAGCTTAACGGGAGGATTAGATACGCAGTATTTT,CASSLTGGLDTQYF,TRBD2,TRBJ2-3,14,TRBV7-9,-
TGTGCCAGCAGCGTAGACGGCGGGACTAGCACAGATACGCAGTATTTT,CASSVDGGTSTDTQYF,-,TRBJ2-3,16,TRBV9,-
TGTGCCAGCAGCCGACTAGCTGGCTACGAGCAGTACTTC,CASSRLAGYEQYF,TRBD2,TRBJ2-7,13,TRBV6-6,-
TGTGCCAGCAGTTGGCCGGGAGAAGTAGTCGAGCAGTACTTC,CASSWPGEVVEQYF,-,TRBJ2-7,14,TRBV6-6,-
TGTGCCATCAGTGGTTGGACAGGGGGCACAGATACGCAGTATTTT,CAISGWTGGTDTQYF,TRBD1,TRBJ2-3,15,TRBV10-3,-
TGTGCCAGCAGCTTATATGCTAGCGGGAGGGAAGGGCAGTTCTTC,CASSLYASGREGQFF,TRBD2,TRBJ2-1,15,TRBV11-2,-
TGTGCCACCCGCCCCAGCCGGTTTAATGAAAAACTGTTTTTT,CATRPSRFNEKLFF,-,TRBJ1-4,14,TRBV6-5,-
TGTGCCAGCAGCCAAATTTTAACAGGGGGAACCGGGGAGCTGTTTTTT,CASSQILTGGTGELFF,TRBD1,TRBJ2-2,16,TRBV4-2,-
TGTGCCAGCAGCTTATTTAGCGGCTTCACAGATACGCAGTATTTT,CASSLFSGFTDTQYF,-,TRBJ2-3,15,TRBV7-9,-
TGTGCCAGAAGCTTGGATTTTAGCGGGAGGGCCAGTGAGCAGTTCTTC,CARSLDFSGRASEQFF,TRBD2,TRBJ2-1,16,TRBV5-3,once
TGTGCCAGCAGCGTCAGGGTTTGGGAGACCCAGTACTTC,CASSVRVWETQYF,-,TRBJ2-5,13,TRBV6-5,-
TGCGCCAGCAGTGGGACAGGCGGGGAGACCCAGTACTTC,CASSGTGGETQYF,TRBD1,TRBJ2-5,13,TRBV10-2,-
TGTGCCAGTAGGGCCCGGGGGGGAAACATTCAGTACTTC,CASRARGGNIQYF,TRBD2,TRBJ2-4,13,TRBV19,-
TGTGCCAGCACCCAGGACAGGGGGCGGGGGACTGGGGCCAACGTCCTGACTTTC,CASTQDRGRGTGANVLTF,-,TRBJ2-6,18,TRBV21-1,-
TGTGCCATCAGTGAGTTTAGGGGAGAGACCCAGTACTTC,CAISEFRGETQYF,-,TRBJ2-5,13,TRBV10-3,-
TGCGCCAGCAGCGGAACGGGACGGTCGAACACCGGGGAGCTGTTTTTT,CASSGTGRSNTGELFF,-,TRBJ2-2,16,TRBV5-1,-
TGTGCCAGCAGCCTTCTACTTACTCAGGGTGGAGGCTACACCTTC,CASSLLLTQGGGYTF,-,TRBJ1-2,15,TRBV7-8,-
TGTGCCAGCAGGCCGGGACTTATGTACAATGAGCAGTTCTTC,CASRPGLMYNEQFF,-,TRBJ2-1,14,TRBV28,-
TGTGCCAGCAGCTCCTCCTCAGGGGCTAATGAAAAACTGTTTTTT,CASSSSSGANEKLFF,-,TRBJ1-4,15,TRBV7-9,-
TGCGCCAGCAGCTCGGGGACTAGCGCGTCCTACGAGCAGTACTTC,CASSSGTSASYEQYF,TRBD2,TRBJ2-7,15,TRBV5-1,-
TGTGCCAGCAGATGGACAGGGGGGTCCTACGAGCAGTACTTC,CASRWTGGSYEQYF,TRBD1,TRBJ2-7,14,TRBV27,-
TGCGCCAGCAGTGATCTGGAGGTAGGGAACACTGAAGCTTTCTTT,CASSDLEVGNTEAFF,-,TRBJ1-1,15,TRBV10-2,-
TGCAGTGCTAATCCCGAGCAGTACTTC,CSANPEQYF,-,TRBJ2-7,9,TRBV20-1,-
TGTGCCAGCAGACGCCCGGGACAGGGGGCACATGAGCAGTTCTTC,CASRRPGQGAHEQFF,TRBD1,TRBJ2-1,15,TRBV6-5,-
TGTGCCAGCAGTTCGAGGGACCGCCGCACAGATACGCAGTATTTT,CASSSRDRRTDTQYF,-,TRBJ2-3,15,TRBV27,-
TGCGCCAGCAGCCCCGGGAGCACACCAGATACGCAGTATTTT,CASSPGSTPDTQYF,-,TRBJ2-3,14,TRBV5-1,-
TGTGCCAGCAGCTTACTAGCGGGAGGAGGCAATGAGCAGTTCTTC,CASSLLAGGGNEQFF,TRBD2,TRBJ2-1,15,TRBV11-2,-
TGTGCCAGCAGCCAGGGTTTTGGCTACACCTTC,CASSQGFGYTF,-,TRBJ1-2,11,TRBV6-9,-
TGCAGTGCTAACATGGGAGATACGCAGTATTTT,CSANMGDTQYF,-,TRBJ2-3,11,TRBV29-1,-
TGTGCCAGCTCTCCGATGGGAGGCTACGAGCAGTACTTC,CASSPMGGYEQYF,-,TRBJ2-7,13,TRBV18,-
TGTGCCAGCAGCTTGGGTGGTAGCGGGAACGACGAGCAGTACTTC,CASSLGGSGNDEQYF,TRBD2,TRBJ2-7,15,TRBV5-4,-
TGTGCCAGCAGTTTGCAGGTCTACGAGCAGTACTTC,CASSLQVYEQYF,-,TRBJ2-7,12,TRBV28,-
TGTGCCAGTAAGGCCGAAGGAGGACGTCAGCCCCAGCATTTT,CASKAEGGRQPQHF,-,TRBJ1-5,14,TRBV19,-
-,CASSWGQGAWYF,-,TRBJ2-3,12,TRBV27,-
TGTGCCAGCAGTTTAAGCGGAACCATCTCCTACGAGCAGTACTTC,CASSLSGTISYEQYF,-,TRBJ2-7,15,TRBV28,-
TGTGCCACCAGCATGGACAGGGGTAAAGAGACCCAGTACTTC,CATSMDRGKETQYF,TRBD1,TRBJ2-5,14,TRBV15,-
TGTGCCAGCAGTGAAGCGTCCGGGGTACGGGAAAAACTGTTTTTT,CASSEASGVREKLFF,-,TRBJ1-4,15,TRBV2,once
TGTGCCAGTAGTATATCCCCCCAGGGGTTGCTAGCGGGACCGTGCTGTCCCTACGAGCAGTACTTC,CASSISPQGLLAGPCCPYEQYF,TRBD2,TRBJ2-7,22,TRBV19,-